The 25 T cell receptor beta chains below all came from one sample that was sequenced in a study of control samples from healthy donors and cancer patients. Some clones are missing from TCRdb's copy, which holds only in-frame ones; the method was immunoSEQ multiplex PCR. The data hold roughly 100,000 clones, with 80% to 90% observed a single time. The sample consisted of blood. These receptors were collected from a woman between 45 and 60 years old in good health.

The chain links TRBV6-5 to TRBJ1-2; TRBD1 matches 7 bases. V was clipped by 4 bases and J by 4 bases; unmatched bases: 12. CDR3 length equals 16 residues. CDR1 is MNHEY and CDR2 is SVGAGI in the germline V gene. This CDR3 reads CASSSPGRGLSYGYTF. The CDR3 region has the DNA TGTGCCAGCAGTTCCCCCGGGAGGGGGCTTAGCTATGGCTACACCTTC.

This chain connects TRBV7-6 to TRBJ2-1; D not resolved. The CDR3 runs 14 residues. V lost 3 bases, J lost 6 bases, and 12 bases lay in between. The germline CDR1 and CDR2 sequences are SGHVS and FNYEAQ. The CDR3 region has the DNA TGTGCCAGCAGCTTGCCCTCTAAGGGCAATGAGCAGTTCTTC. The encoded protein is CASSLPSKGNEQFF. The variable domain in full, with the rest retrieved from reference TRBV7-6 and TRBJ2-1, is GAGVSQSPRYKVTKRGQDVALRCDPISGHVSLYWYRQALGQGPEFLTYFNYEAQQDKSGLPNDRFSAERPEGSISTLTIQRTEQRDSAMYRCASSLPSKGNEQFFGPGTRLTVL.

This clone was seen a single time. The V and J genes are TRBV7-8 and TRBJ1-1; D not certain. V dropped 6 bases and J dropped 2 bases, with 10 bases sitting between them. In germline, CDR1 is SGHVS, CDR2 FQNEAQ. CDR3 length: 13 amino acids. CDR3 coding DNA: TGTGCCAGCAGTTTTAGCTTAAACACTGAAGCTTTCTTT. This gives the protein CASSFSLNTEAFF.

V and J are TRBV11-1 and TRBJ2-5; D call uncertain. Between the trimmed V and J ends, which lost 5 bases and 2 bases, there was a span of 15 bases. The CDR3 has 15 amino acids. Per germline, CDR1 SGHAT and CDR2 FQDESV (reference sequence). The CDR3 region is CASSPPDTGQETQYF. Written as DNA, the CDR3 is TGTGCCAGCAGCCCACCAGATACTGGGCAAGAGACCCAGTACTTC.

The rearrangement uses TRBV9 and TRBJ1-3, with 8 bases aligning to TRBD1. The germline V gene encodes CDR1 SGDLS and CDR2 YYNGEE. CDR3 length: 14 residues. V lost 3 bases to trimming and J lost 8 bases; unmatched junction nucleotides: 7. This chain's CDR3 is CASSEMTGVDTIYF. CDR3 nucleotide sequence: TGTGCCAGCAGCGAGATGACAGGGGTAGACACCATATATTTT.

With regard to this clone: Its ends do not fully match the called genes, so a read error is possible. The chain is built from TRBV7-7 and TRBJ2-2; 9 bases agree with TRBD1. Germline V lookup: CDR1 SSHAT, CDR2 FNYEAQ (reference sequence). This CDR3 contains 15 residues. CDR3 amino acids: CASSLEGTGTGELFF. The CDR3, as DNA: TGTGCTAGCAGCTTAGAGGGGACAGGGACCGGGGAGCTGTTTTTT.

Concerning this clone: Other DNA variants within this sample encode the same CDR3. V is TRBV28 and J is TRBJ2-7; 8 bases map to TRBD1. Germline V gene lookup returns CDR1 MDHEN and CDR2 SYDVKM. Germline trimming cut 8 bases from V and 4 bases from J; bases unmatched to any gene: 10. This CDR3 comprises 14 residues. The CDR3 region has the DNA TGTGCCAGCGAATCCGGGACAGGTAGATACGAGCAGTACTTC. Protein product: CASESGTGRYEQYF.

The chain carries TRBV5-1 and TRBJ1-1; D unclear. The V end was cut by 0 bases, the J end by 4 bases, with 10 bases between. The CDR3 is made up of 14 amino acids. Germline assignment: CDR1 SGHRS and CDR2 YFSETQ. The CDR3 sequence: CASSLEGLGTEAFF. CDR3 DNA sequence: TGCGCCAGCAGCTTGGAAGGGTTGGGCACTGAAGCTTTCTTT.

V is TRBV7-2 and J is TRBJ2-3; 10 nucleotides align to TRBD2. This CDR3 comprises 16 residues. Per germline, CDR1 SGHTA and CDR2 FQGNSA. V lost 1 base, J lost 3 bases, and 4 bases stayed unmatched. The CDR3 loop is CASSLEASGGTDTQYF. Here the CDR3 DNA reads TGTGCCAGCAGCTTAGAGGCTAGCGGGGGAACAGATACGCAGTATTTT.

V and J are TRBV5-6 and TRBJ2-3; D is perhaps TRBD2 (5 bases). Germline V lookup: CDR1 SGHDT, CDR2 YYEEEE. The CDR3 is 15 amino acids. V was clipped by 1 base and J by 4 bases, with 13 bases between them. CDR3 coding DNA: TGTGCCAGCAGCTTGTTCGGGATTCGTGCAGATACGCAGTATTTT. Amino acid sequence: CASSLFGIRADTQYF.

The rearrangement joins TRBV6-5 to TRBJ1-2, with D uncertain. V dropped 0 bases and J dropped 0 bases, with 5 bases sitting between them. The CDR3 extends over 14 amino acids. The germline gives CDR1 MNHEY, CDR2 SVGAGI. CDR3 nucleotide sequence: TGTGCCAGCAGTTACTCGGCAGCTAACTATGGCTACACCTTC. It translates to CASSYSAANYGYTF.

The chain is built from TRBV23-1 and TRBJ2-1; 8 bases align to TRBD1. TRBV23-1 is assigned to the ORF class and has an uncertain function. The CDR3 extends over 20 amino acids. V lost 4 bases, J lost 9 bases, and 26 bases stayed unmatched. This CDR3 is CASSPQSGTGDFLETSEQFF. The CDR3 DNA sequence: TGCGCCAGCAGTCCTCAATCCGGGACAGGCGATTTTCTAGAAACAAGTGAGCAGTTCTTC.

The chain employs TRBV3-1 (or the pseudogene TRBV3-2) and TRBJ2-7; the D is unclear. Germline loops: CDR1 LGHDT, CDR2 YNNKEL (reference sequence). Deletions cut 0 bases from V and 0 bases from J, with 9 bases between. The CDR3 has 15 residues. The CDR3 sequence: CASSQEGSFSYEQYF. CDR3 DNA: TGTGCCAGCAGCCAAGAGGGCAGCTTCTCCTACGAGCAGTACTTC.

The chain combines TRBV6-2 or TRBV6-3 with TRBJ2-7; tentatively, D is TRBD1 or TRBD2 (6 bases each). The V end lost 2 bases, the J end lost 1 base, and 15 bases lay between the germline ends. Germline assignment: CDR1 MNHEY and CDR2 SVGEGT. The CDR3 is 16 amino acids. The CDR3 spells CASSYGQRGPSYEQYF. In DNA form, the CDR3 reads TGTGCCAGCAGTTACGGGCAACGGGGGCCGTCCTACGAGCAGTACTTC.

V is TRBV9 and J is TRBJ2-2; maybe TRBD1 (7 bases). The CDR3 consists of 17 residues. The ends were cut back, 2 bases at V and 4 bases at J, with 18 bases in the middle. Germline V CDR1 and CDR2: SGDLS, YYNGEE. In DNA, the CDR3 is TGTGCCAGCAGCGTCTCTCGACAGGGAGGATCCACCGGGGAGCTGTTTTTT. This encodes CASSVSRQGGSTGELFF. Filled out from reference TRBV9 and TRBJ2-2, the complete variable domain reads DSGVTQTPKHLITATGQRVTLRCSPRSGDLSVYWYQQSLDQGLQFLIQYYNGEERAKGNILERFSAQQFPDLHSELNLSSLELGDSALYFCASSVSRQGGSTGELFFGEGSRLTVL.

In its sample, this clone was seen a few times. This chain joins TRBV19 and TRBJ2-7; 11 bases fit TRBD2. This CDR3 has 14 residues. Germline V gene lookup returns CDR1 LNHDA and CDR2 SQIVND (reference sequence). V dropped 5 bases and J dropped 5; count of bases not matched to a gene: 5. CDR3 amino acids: CASSFSGRVDEQYF. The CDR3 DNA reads TGTGCCAGTAGTTTTAGCGGGAGGGTCGACGAGCAGTACTTC.

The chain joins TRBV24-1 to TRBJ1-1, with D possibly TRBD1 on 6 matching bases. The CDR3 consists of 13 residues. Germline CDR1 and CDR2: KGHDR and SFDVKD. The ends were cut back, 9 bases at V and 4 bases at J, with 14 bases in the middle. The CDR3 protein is CATSLGAATEAFF. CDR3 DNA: TGTGCCACCTCTTTGGGGGCGGCCACTGAAGCTTTCTTT.

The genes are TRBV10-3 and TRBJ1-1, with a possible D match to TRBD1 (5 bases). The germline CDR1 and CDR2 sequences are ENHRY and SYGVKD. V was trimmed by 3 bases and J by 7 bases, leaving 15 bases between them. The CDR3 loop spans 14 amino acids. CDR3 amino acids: CAISDREPGGEAFF. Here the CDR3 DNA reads TGTGCCATCAGTGACCGGGAGCCGGGGGGTGAAGCTTTCTTT.

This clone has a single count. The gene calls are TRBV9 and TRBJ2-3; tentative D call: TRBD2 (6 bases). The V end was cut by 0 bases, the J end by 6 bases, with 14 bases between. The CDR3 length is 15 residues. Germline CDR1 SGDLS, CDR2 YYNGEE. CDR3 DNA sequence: TGTGCCAGCAGCGTAGGTGACGTCGGGGGTGATACGCAGTATTTT. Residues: CASSVGDVGGDTQYF.

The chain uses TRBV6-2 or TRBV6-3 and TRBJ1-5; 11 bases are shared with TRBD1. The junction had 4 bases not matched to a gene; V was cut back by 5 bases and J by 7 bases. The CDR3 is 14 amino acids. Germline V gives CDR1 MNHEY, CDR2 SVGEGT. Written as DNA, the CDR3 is TGTGCCAGCAGTGGGACAGGGGGGCGGCAGCCCCAGCATTTT. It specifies CASSGTGGRQPQHF.

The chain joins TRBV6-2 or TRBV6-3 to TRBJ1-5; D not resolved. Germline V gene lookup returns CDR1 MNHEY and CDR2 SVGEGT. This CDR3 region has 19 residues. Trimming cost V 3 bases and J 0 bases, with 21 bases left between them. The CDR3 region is CASSYLAIRGVYSNQPQHF. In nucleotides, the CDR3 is TGTGCCAGCAGTTATCTAGCGATACGAGGCGTATATAGCAATCAGCCCCAGCATTTT.

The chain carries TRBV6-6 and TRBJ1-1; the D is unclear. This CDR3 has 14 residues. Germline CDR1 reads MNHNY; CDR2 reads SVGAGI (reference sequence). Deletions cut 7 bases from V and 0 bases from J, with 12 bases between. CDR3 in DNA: TGTGCCAGCAAATCCAGGTCAATGAACACTGAAGCTTTCTTT. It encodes CASKSRSMNTEAFF.

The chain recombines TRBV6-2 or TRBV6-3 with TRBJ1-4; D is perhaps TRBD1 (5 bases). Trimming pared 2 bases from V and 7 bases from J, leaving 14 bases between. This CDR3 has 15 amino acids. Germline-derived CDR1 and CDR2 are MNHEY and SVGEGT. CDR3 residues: CASSYVGGVGEKLFF. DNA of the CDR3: TGTGCCAGCAGTTACGTCGGGGGAGTCGGTGAAAAACTGTTTTTT.

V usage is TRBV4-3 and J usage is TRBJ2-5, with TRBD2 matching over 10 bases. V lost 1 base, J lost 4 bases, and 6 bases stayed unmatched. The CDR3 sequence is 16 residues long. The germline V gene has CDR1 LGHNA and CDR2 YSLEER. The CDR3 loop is CASSQGSSGSSETQYF. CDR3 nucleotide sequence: TGCGCCAGCAGCCAAGGGTCTAGCGGGAGTTCAGAGACCCAGTACTTC.

The CDR3 loop reads CASSQDIWTMGEQFF. CDR3 DNA sequence: TGCGCCAGCAGCCAAGATATATGGACTATGGGTGAGCAGTTCTTC. This sequence joins TRBV4-3 and TRBJ2-1; tentative D call: TRBD2 (6 bases). Germline lookup yields CDR1 LGHNA and CDR2 YSLEER. The CDR3 totals 15 residues. The ends were cut back, 0 bases at V and 9 bases at J, with 15 bases in the middle.